The 6 T cell receptor delta chains in this list originate from one sample, sequenced in a study of gamma-delta chains in newborns, infants, children. TCRdb reapplied CATT to the reads. The sample holds under 4,500 delta-chain clones, roughly 14% seen once. The sequenced material came from blood. All receptors come from a child who was a newborn, infant or young child, either healthy, febrile or measles-vaccinated (not recorded which).

A remark on this clone: The TCRdb protein, from a much larger clone, departs from this DNA's translation at residue 7, likely by read error; the protein shown derives from the DNA. V is TRDV2 and J is TRDJ2; weak D call: TRDD3 (5 bases). The length of the CDR3 is 16 residues. V gave up 2 bases and J gave up 0 bases, with 12 bases separating them. Germline V gene sequence: CDR1 GEAIGNYY, CDR2 EKD. CDR3 residues: CACDKLEDTLTAQLFF. The DNA for the CDR3 is TGTGCCTGTGACAAACTGGAGGATACTTTGACAGCACAACTCTTCTTT.

The gene calls are TRDV2 and TRDJ1, with TRDD3 identical over 7 bases. CDR1 is GEAIGNYY, CDR2 EKD, per germline. The CDR3 sequence is 14 residues long. V trimming: 1 base; J trimming: 4 bases; junction bases outside the gene matches: 5. The CDR3 protein is CACDTLGAFDKLIF. The CDR3 region has the DNA TGTGCCTGTGACACTCTGGGGGCCTTCGATAAACTCATCTTT.

This clone is large. The sample holds other DNA sequences that translate to the same CDR3. The rearrangement joins TRDV2 to TRDJ1; TRDD3 matches 8 bases. The CDR3 length is 17 residues. Germline loops: CDR1 GEAIGNYY, CDR2 EKD. Losses at the gene ends were 3 bases for V and 4 bases for J; bases not matched to a gene: 15. CDR3: CACDPLLLTGGGDKLIF. CDR3 DNA: TGTGCCTGTGACCCTCTCCTACTTACTGGGGGTGGCGATAAACTCATCTTT.

Worth noting for this clone: For this DNA, TCRdb reports the protein of a much larger clone, which diverges at residue 15, most likely from a read error; the protein presented here is translated directly from the DNA. The J gene is TRDJ3, the V gene TRDV2; a possible D gene is TRDD3 (5 bases). Germline V lookup: CDR1 GEAIGNYY, CDR2 EKD. The CDR3 totals 17 residues. The CDR3 reads CACDTAERGRDTRQVFF. As DNA, the CDR3 is TGTGCCTGTGACACGGCGGAACGGGGACGGGACACCCGACAGGTGTTTTTC.

A word on this clone: Other DNA sequences from this sample encode an identical CDR3 as well. Here the CDR3 reads CACDKVGPTGGRSWDTRQMFF. CDR3 nucleotide sequence: TGTGCCTGTGACAAGGTGGGGCCCACTGGGGGACGCTCCTGGGACACCCGACAGATGTTTTTC. The chain combines TRDV2 with TRDJ3; 9 bases are a match to TRDD3. V lost 2 bases and J lost 0; bases outside the gene matches: 13. The CDR3 consists of 21 residues. Germline values: CDR1 GEAIGNYY, CDR2 EKD.

Concerning this clone itself: TCRdb has a much larger clone's protein, which differs at residue 6 from the translation of this DNA, likely because of a read error; what is shown is the protein translated from the DNA. CDR3 in DNA: TGTGCCTGTGACAGCGGAGGGGCTAGGGCTGCCTCCACCGATAAACTCATCTTT. It codes for CACDSGGARAASTDKLIF. The genes are TRDV2 and TRDJ1; D ambiguous. TCRdb is silent on the J gene; assignment here came from matching the DNA to germline. Trimming shortened V by 2 bases and J by 1 base, and 22 bases separated the two germline ends. This CDR3 contains 18 residues. The germline CDR1 and CDR2 sequences are GEAIGNYY and EKD.